The sequence of this T cell receptor beta chain was determined in a study of blood T cells in healthy people across ages. Findings and caveats of the study: While age rose, TCR beta diversity per million T cells dropped in a roughly linear way.

The CDR3 is 13 residues long. The trim removed 7 bases at V and 4 bases at J, leaving 8 bases unmatched. Per germline, CDR1 SQVTM and CDR2 ANQGSEA. This clonotype has a handful of counts. Its target is unknown. No fewer than 6 million PBMCs went into each sample. Through a sample-barcoded 5' primer and a J-beta primer mix, a second PCR was run for about 7 to 12 cycles. TCRdb fed the 5' RACE reads into MiXCR, producing one record per CDR3 protein. The sample has about 930,000 distinct CDR3 sequences; 25% to 35% are singletons. These data were also reused for a study on T cells of mothers and their children.

The sample was blood. The TCR sequence derives from a woman aged 40 to 50 in good health. The gene calls are TRBV29-1 and TRBJ2-7, with 9 bases lining up with TRBD1. DNA of the CDR3: TGCAGCGCGGGACAGGGAATTCTGTACGAGCAGTACTTC. This sequence encodes CSAGQGILYEQYF.